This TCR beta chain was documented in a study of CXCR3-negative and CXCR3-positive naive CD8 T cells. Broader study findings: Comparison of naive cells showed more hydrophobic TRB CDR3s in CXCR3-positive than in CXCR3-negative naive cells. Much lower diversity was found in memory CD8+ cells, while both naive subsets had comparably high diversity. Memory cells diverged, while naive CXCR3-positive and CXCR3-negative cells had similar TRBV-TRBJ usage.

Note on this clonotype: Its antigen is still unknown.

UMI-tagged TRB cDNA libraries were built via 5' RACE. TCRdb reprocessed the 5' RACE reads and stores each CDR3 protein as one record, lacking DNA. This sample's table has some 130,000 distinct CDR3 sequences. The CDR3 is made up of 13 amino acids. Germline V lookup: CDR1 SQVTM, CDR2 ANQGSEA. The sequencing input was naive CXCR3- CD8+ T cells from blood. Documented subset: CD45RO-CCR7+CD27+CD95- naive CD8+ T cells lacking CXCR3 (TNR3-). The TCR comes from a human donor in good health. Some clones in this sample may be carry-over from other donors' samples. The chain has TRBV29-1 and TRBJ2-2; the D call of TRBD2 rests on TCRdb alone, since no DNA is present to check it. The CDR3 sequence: CSAEAGRTGELFF.